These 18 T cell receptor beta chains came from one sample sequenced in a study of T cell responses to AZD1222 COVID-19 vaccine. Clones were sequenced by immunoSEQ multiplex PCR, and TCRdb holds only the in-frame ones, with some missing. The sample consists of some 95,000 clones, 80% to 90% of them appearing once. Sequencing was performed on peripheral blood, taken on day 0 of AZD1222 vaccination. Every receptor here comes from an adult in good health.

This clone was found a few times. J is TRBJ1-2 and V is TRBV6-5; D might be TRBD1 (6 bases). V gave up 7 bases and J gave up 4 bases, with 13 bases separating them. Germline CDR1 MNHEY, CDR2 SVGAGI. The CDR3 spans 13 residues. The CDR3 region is CASTPGGGYGYTF. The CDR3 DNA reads TGTGCCAGCACCCCGGGAGGGGGCTATGGCTACACCTTC.

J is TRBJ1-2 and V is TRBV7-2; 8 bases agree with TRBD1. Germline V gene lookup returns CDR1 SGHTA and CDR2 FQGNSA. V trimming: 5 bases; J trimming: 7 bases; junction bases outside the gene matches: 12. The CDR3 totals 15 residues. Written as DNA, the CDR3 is TGTGCCAGCAGCCTGGTGCTTCAGGGGGCGCGTGGCTACACCTTC. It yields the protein CASSLVLQGARGYTF.

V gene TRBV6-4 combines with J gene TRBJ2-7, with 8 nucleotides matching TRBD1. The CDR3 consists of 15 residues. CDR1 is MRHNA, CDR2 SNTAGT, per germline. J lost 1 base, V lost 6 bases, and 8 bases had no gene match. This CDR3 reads CASRTRQGRSYEQYF. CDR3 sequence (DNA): TGTGCCAGCAGAACCAGACAGGGGAGATCCTACGAGCAGTACTTC.

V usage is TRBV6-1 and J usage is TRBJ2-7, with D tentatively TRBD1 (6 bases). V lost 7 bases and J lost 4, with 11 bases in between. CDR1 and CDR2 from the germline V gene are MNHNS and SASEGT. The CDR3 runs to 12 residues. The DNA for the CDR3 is TGTGCCAGCAACAAACAGGGATACGAGCAGTACTTC. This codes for CASNKQGYEQYF.

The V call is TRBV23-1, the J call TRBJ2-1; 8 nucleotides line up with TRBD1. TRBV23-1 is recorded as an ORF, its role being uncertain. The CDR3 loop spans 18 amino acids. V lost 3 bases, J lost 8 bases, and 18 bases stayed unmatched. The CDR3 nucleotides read TGCGCCAGCAGTCACTCTTTAAGGACAGGGAGGTTCGTGGATGAGCAGTTCTTC. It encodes CASSHSLRTGRFVDEQFF.

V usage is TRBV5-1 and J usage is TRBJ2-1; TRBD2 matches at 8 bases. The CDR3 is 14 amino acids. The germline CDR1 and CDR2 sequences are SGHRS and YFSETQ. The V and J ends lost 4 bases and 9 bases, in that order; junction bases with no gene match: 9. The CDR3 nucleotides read TGCGCCAGCAGCGCCGGACTAGCCTTTAGTGAGCAGTTCTTC. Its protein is CASSAGLAFSEQFF.

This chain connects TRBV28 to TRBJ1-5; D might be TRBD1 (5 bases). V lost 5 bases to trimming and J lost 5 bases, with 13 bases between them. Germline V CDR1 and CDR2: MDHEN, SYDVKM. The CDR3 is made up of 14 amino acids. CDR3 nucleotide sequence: TGTGCCAGCAGTCCCCCGGGGCCAGATCAGCCCCAGCATTTT. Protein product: CASSPPGPDQPQHF.

This CDR3 reads CASSLMGYNEQFF. The DNA of the CDR3 is TGCGCCAGCAGCTTAATGGGATACAATGAGCAGTTCTTC. J is TRBJ2-1 and V is TRBV5-1; D is undetermined. The V and J ends lost 2 bases and 4 bases respectively, with 7 bases between them. This CDR3 spans 13 amino acids. The germline V gene encodes CDR1 SGHRS and CDR2 YFSETQ.

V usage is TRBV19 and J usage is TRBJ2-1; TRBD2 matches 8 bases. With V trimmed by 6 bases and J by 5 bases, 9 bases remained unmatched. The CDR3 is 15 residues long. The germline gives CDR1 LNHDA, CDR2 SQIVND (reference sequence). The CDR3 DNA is TGTGCCAGTAGGCCGCATAGCGGGGTTGACAATGAGCAGTTCTTC. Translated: CASRPHSGVDNEQFF.

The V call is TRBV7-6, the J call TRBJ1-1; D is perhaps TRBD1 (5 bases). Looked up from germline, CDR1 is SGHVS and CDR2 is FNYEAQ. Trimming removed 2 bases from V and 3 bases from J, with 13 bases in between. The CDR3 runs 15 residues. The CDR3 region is CASSLSPGGDTEAFF. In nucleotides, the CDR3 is TGTGCCAGCAGCTTATCGCCCGGGGGGGACACTGAAGCTTTCTTT. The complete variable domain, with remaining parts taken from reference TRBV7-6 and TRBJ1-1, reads GAGVSQSPRYKVTKRGQDVALRCDPISGHVSLYWYRQALGQGPEFLTYFNYEAQQDKSGLPNDRFSAERPEGSISTLTIQRTEQRDSAMYRCASSLSPGGDTEAFFGQGTRLTVV.

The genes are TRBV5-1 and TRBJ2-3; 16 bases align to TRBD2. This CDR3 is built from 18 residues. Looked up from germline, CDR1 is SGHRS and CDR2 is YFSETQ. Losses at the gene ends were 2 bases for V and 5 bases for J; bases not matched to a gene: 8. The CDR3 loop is CASSLPSGTSGGVDTQYF. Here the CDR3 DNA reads TGCGCCAGCAGCTTACCCTCTGGGACTAGCGGGGGGGTAGATACGCAGTATTTT.

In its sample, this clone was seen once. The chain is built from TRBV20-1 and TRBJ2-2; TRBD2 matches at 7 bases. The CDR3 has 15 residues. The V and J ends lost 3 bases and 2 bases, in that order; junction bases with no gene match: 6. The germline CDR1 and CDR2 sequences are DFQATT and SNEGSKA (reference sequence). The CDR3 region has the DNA TGCAGTGCTAGTAGGCTAGCGGACAACACCGGGGAGCTGTTTTTT. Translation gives CSASRLADNTGELFF.

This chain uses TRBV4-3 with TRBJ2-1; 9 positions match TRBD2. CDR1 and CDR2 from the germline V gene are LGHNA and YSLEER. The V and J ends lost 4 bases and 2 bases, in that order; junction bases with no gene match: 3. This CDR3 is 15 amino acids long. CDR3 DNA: TGCGCCAGCAGCCGAGCTAGCGGGACCTACAATGAGCAGTTCTTC. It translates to CASSRASGTYNEQFF.

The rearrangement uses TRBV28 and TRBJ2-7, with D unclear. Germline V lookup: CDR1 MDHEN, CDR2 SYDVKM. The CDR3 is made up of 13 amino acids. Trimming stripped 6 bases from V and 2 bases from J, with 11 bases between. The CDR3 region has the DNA TGTGCCAGCAGCCTTACTGGTCCCTACGAGCAGTACTTC. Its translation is CASSLTGPYEQYF.

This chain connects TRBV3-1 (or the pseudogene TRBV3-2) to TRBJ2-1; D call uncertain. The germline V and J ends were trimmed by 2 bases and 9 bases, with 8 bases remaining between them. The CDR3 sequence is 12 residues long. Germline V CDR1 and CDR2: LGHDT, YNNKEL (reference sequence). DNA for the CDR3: TGTGCCAGCAGCCAACGGTCTGGTGAGCAGTTCTTC. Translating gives CASSQRSGEQFF.

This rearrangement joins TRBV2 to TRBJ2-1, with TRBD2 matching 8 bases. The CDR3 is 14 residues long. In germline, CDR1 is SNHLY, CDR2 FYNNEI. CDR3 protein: CATAEAGARNEQFF. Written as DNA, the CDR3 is TGTGCGACAGCAGAAGCGGGAGCCCGAAATGAGCAGTTCTTC.

In DNA form, the CDR3 reads TGTGCCTGGGACAGGGGCGGGAACACTGAAGCTTTCTTT. Its protein product is CAWDRGGNTEAFF. This chain uses TRBV30 with TRBJ1-1, with 8 bases identical to TRBD1. This CDR3 has 13 residues. CDR1 and CDR2 from the germline V gene are GTSNPN and SVGIG (reference sequence). The trim removed 5 bases at V and 1 base at J, leaving 3 bases unmatched.

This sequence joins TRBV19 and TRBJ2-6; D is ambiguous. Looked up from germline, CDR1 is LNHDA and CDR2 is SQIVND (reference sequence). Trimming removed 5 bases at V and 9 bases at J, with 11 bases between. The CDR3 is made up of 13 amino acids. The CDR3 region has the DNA TGTGCCAGTAGTCCGCCGGGCCTCAACGTCCTGACTTTC. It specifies CASSPPGLNVLTF.